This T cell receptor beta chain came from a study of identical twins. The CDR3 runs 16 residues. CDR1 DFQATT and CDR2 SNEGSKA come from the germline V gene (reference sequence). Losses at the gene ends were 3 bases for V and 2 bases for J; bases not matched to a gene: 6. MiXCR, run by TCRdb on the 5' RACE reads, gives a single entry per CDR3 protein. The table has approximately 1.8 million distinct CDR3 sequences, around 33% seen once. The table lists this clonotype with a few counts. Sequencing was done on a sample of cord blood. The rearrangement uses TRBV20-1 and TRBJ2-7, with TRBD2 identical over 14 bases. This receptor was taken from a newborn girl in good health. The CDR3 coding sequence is TGCAGTGCTAGGGGACTAGCGGGAGAATACGCCTACGAGCAGTACTTC. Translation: CSARGLAGEYAYEQYF.